The rows below give T cell receptor beta chains drawn from one sample of a study of blood T cell repertoires in COVID-19. Generated by immunoSEQ multiplex PCR, the TCRdb table keeps only in-frame clones and is missing some. The sample has 400,000 to 500,000 clones, around 89% seen once. The sequencing input was PBMCs or T cells enriched from blood (not recorded which). The receptor source for this set is a woman aged 35 to 49 who had recovered from COVID-19. Both conserved end residues are part of each CDR3. The order of the fields is J gene, V gene, clone size, D gene, CDR3 DNA, CDR3 protein. A D gene is named only where the DNA matches it firmly. Clone size is given for some rows only: seen once, a few or many times, or a class if the clone is expanded.

TRBJ2-5 | TRBV2 | . | TRBD1 | TGTGCCAGCAGTGTGGACAGGGGGTTTGAGACCCAGTACTTC | CASSVDRGFETQYF
TRBJ2-2 | TRBV30 | . | TRBD1 | TGTGCCTGGGACAGGGGATTGAACACCGGGGAGCTGTTTTTT | CAWDRGLNTGELFF
TRBJ2-3 | TRBV10-3 | . | . | TGTGCCATCAGTGAGGGGCCGGGAGCTGGCACAGATACGCAGTATTTT | CAISEGPGAGTDTQYF
TRBJ2-7 | TRBV3-1/TRBV3-2 | . | TRBD1 | TGTGCCAGCAGCCAGGGACAGGGGCTCTACGAGCAGTACTTC | CASSQGQGLYEQYF
TRBJ1-1 | TRBV6-5 | few | . | TGTGCCAGCAGTTACTTTGAGGGGAACACTGAAGCTTTCTTT | CASSYFEGNTEAFF
TRBJ2-2 | TRBV30 | once | TRBD2 | TGTGCCTGGAGTGTAAGGCGCGGGAGGGCCCCCACCGGGGAGCTGTTTTTT | CAWSVRRGRAPTGELFF
TRBJ1-5 | TRBV19 | . | . | TGTGCCAGTAGATTCACAGATCAGCCCCAGCATTTT | CASRFTDQPQHF
TRBJ1-5 | TRBV29-1 | . | . | TGCAGCGTTGGACAAGATAGCAATCAGCCCCAGCATTTT | CSVGQDSNQPQHF
TRBJ2-2 | TRBV5-6 | . | TRBD2 | TGTGCCAGCAGCTTTGGACTAGCGGCGAACACCGGGGAGCTGTTTTTT | CASSFGLAANTGELFF
TRBJ1-5 | TRBV12-3/TRBV12-4 | . | . | TGTGCCAGCAGCCGAGCGGGGGGTCAGCCCCAGCATTTT | CASSRAGGQPQHF
TRBJ2-6 | TRBV9 | . | . | TGTGCCAGCAGCTGGGCAGGGGTGAGCTCTGGGGCCAACGTCCTGACTTTC | CASSWAGVSSGANVLTF
TRBJ1-6 | TRBV5-4 | once | . | TGTGCCAGCAGCTTGGACGGGGGCTCCTATAATTCACCCCTCCACTTT | CASSLDGGSYNSPLHF
TRBJ1-5 | TRBV12-3/TRBV12-4 | . | . | TGTGCCAGCAGTCCTACAGGGTATCAGCCCCAGCATTTT | CASSPTGYQPQHF
TRBJ1-3 | TRBV3-1/TRBV3-2 | . | TRBD1 | TGTGCCAGCAGCCAACCGATACTAAGGGACAGGGCAAAAAGTCTGCACTCTGGAAACACCATATATTTT | CASSQPILRDRAKSLHSGNTIYF
TRBJ1-2 | TRBV5-1 | . | . | TGCGCCAGCAGCTTGAGTTCCGGGACAACATATGGCTACACCTTC | CASSLSSGTTYGYTF
TRBJ2-7 | TRBV7-9 | . | . | TGTGCCAGCAGCTTTAGTCAGGGAGGCTCCGAGAGGGAGCAGTACTTC | CASSFSQGGSEREQYF
TRBJ1-5 | TRBV7-6 | once | . | TGTGCCAGCAGCCTCATCCAGGGTATGAATCAGCCCCAGCATTTT | CASSLIQGMNQPQHF